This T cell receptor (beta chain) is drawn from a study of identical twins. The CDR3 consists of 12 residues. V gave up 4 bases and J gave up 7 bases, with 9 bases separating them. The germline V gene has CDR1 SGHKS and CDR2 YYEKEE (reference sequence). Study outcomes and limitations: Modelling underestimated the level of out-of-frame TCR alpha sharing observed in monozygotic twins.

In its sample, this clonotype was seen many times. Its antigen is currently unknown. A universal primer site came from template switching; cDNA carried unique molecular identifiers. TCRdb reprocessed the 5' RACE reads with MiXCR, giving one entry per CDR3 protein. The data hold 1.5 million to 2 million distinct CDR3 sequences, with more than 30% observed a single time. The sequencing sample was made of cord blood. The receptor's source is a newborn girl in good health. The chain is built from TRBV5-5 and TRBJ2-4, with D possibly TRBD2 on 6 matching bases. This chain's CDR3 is CASSGGMNIQYF. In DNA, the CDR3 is TGTGCCAGCAGCGGGGGGATGAACATTCAGTACTTC.